This T cell receptor beta chain appears in the sequencing data of a study of technical replicates of blood from a few donors. Germline V lookup: CDR1 LGHNA, CDR2 YSLEER. This CDR3 contains 12 residues. V shed 3 bases and J shed 9 bases, with 8 bases lying between them. TCRdb's table, derived via immunoSEQ multiplex PCR, lists solely in-frame clones and lacks some. This sample has more than 65,000 clones, with around 90% found just once. The TCR comes from a human donor in good health. The rearrangement links TRBV4-3 to TRBJ2-2; TRBD2 might be the D (5 bases). The sequencing sample was made of T cells isolated from PBMCs. CDR3 in DNA: TGCGCCAGCAGCCAGGAGGCGAGGGAGCTGTTTTTT. Its translation: CASSQEARELFF.